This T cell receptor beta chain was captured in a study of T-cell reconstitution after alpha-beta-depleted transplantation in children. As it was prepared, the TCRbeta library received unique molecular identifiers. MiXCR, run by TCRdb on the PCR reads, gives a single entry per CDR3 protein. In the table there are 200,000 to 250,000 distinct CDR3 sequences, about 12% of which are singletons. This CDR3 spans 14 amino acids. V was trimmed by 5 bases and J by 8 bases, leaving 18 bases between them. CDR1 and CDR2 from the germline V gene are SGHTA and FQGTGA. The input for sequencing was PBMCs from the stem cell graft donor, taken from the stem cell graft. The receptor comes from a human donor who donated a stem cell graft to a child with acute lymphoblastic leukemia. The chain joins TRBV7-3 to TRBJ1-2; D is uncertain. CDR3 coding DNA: TGTGCCAGCAGCCCCTCGGGCCCAACGGGAGGCTACACCTTC. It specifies CASSPSGPTGGYTF.